This T cell receptor (beta chain) was recorded in a study of blood T cells in healthy people across ages. Study-wide results and caveats: The CMV status of each donor remained undetermined, and this could have confounded shifts in expanded clonotypes.

With each sample, at least 5.5 micrograms of total RNA were extracted. Points on this clonotype: Its target is unknown.

Unmatched junction bases numbered 14, after V lost 5 bases and J lost 11 bases. The CDR3 covers 14 residues. Germline V CDR1 and CDR2: SEHNR, FQNEAQ (reference sequence). The second PCR ran about 6 to 12 cycles with a sample-barcoded 5' primer and J-beta primers. Tags on each cDNA molecule came from a template-switch adaptor with 12 random nucleotides. MiXCR, run by TCRdb on the 5' RACE reads, gives a single entry per CDR3 protein. The top ten hold 10% to 15% of the sample, which has 650,000 to 1,000,000 distinct CDR3 sequences, 36% seen once. This clonotype was obtained from a man between 18 and 29 years old in good health. This chain joins TRBV7-9 and TRBJ2-5; the match to TRBD1 covers 7 bases. The specimen sequenced was blood. The CDR3 sequence: CASSIDRDVPQQYF. The CDR3 DNA reads TGTGCCAGCAGCATAGACAGGGACGTACCACAGCAGTACTTC.